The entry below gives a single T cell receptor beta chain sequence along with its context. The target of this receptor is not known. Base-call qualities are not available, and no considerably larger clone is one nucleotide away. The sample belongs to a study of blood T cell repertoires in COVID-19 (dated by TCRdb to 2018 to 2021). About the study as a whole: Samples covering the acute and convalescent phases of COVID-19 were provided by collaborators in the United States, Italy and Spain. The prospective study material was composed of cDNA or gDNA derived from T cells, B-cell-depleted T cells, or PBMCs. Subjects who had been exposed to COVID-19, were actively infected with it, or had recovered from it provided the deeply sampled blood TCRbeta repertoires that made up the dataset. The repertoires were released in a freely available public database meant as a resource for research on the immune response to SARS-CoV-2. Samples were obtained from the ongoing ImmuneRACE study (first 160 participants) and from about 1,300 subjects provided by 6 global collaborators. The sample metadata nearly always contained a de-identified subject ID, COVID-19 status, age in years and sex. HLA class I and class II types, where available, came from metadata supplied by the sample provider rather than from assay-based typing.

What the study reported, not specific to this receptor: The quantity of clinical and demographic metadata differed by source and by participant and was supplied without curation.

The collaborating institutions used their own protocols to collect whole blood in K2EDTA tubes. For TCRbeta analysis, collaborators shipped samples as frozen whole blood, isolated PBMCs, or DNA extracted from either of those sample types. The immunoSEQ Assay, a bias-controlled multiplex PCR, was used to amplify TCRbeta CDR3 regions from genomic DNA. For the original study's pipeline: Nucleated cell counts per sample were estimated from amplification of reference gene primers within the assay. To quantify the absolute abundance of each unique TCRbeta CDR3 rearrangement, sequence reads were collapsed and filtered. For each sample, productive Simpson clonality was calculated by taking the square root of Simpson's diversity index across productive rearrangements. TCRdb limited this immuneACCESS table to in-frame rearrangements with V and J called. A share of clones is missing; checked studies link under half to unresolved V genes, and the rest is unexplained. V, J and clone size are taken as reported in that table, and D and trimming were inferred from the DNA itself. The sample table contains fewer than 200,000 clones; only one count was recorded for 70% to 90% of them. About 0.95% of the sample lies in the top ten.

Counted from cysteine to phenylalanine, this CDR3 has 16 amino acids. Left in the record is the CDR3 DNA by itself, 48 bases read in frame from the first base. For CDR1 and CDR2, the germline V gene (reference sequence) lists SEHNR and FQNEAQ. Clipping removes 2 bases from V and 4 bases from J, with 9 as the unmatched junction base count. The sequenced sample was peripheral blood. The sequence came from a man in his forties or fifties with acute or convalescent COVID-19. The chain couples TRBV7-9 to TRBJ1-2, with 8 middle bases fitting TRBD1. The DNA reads TGTGCCAGCAGCTTAAGTTTACAGGGGGACCTCTATGGCTACACCTTC. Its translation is CASSLSLQGDLYGYTF.